These T cell receptor beta chains were read from a single sample in a study of beta chain features in type 1 diabetes. Sequencing was performed with immunoSEQ multiplex PCR; in TCRdb, only in-frame clones are kept and a portion is missing. This sample has around 280,000 clones; roughly 8% occur once, and the top ten carry more than 0.8%. Sample: central memory CD4+ T cells from blood. Source of these receptors: a woman in her late teens or twenties in good health. Both conserved end residues are part of each CDR3. Each record gives: V gene, J gene, D gene, clone size, CDR3 protein, CDR3 DNA. A D gene is named only where the DNA matches it firmly. Clone size is given for some rows only: seen once, a few or many times, or a class if the clone is expanded.

V gene: TRBV5-5; J gene: TRBJ1-4; D gene: .; clone size: few; CDR3 protein: CASSLAPATNEKLFF; CDR3 DNA: TGTGCCAGCAGCTTGGCGCCGGCAACTAATGAAAAACTGTTTTTT
V gene: TRBV2; J gene: TRBJ1-3; D gene: .; clone size: .; CDR3 protein: CASSDGGAGGNTIYF; CDR3 DNA: TGTGCCAGCAGTGACGGCGGCGCGGGAGGAAACACCATATATTTT
V gene: TRBV4-3; J gene: TRBJ1-2; D gene: .; clone size: few; CDR3 protein: CASSQDRTNYGYTF; CDR3 DNA: TGCGCCAGCAGCCAAGATCGGACAAACTATGGCTACACCTTC
V gene: TRBV4-2; J gene: TRBJ2-7; D gene: .; clone size: .; CDR3 protein: CASSQAANYEQYF; CDR3 DNA: TGTGCCAGCAGCCAGGCCGCCAACTACGAGCAGTACTTC
V gene: TRBV7-3; J gene: TRBJ2-7; D gene: TRBD2; clone size: .; CDR3 protein: CASSGLAGEQYF; CDR3 DNA: TGTGCCAGCAGCGGACTAGCGGGTGAGCAGTACTTC
V gene: TRBV4-1; J gene: TRBJ1-2; D gene: TRBD1; clone size: few; CDR3 protein: CASSQDGSGGPYGYTF; CDR3 DNA: TGCGCCAGCAGCCAAGATGGGTCAGGGGGCCCCTATGGCTACACCTTC
V gene: TRBV5-1; J gene: TRBJ1-6; D gene: .; clone size: few; CDR3 protein: CASSGTENSPLHF; CDR3 DNA: TGCGCCAGCTCCGGGACGGAGAATTCACCCCTCCACTTT
V gene: TRBV7-2; J gene: TRBJ2-3; D gene: TRBD1; clone size: few; CDR3 protein: CASSGERQGSNRTDTQYF; CDR3 DNA: TGTGCCAGCAGCGGAGAGCGACAGGGAAGTAATCGCACAGATACGCAGTATTTT
V gene: TRBV7-2; J gene: TRBJ1-5; D gene: TRBD1; clone size: few; CDR3 protein: CASGNGQGSNQPQHF; CDR3 DNA: TGTGCCAGCGGGAACGGACAGGGGTCGAATCAGCCCCAGCATTTT
V gene: TRBV27; J gene: TRBJ1-5; D gene: .; clone size: .; CDR3 protein: CASSLNGAMGSDQPQHF; CDR3 DNA: TGTGCCAGCAGTTTAAATGGGGCAATGGGGTCCGATCAGCCCCAGCATTTT
V gene: TRBV4-3; J gene: TRBJ2-3; D gene: TRBD2; clone size: .; CDR3 protein: CASSLSLAGGPDTQYF; CDR3 DNA: TGCGCCAGCAGCCTGTCCCTAGCGGGGGGGCCAGATACGCAGTATTTT
V gene: TRBV7-9; J gene: TRBJ2-5; D gene: .; clone size: few; CDR3 protein: CASSLGPGAPQYF; CDR3 DNA: TGTGCCAGCAGCTTAGGCCCGGGCGCCCCCCAGTACTTC
V gene: TRBV6-6; J gene: TRBJ2-7; D gene: .; clone size: few; CDR3 protein: CASSRTASSYEQYF; CDR3 DNA: TGTGCCAGCAGTCGGACGGCTAGCTCCTACGAGCAGTACTTC
V gene: TRBV7-9; J gene: TRBJ1-2; D gene: .; clone size: few; CDR3 protein: CASSLSAAAYGYTF; CDR3 DNA: TGTGCCAGCAGCCTATCCGCGGCAGCCTATGGCTACACCTTC
V gene: TRBV15; J gene: TRBJ2-1; D gene: TRBD1; clone size: .; CDR3 protein: CATSAGDSHNEQFF; CDR3 DNA: TGTGCCACCAGCGCTGGGGACAGTCACAATGAGCAGTTCTTC
V gene: TRBV5-1; J gene: TRBJ2-1; D gene: TRBD1; clone size: few; CDR3 protein: CASSSLNKGQGYNEQFF; CDR3 DNA: TGCGCCAGCAGCTCCCTCAATAAGGGACAGGGGTACAATGAGCAGTTCTTC
V gene: TRBV7-2; J gene: TRBJ1-1; D gene: .; clone size: .; CDR3 protein: CASSLQGSEAFF; CDR3 DNA: TGTGCCAGCAGCTTACAGGGGTCCGAAGCTTTCTTT
V gene: TRBV7-2; J gene: TRBJ2-1; D gene: .; clone size: few; CDR3 protein: CASSPAQGRNNEQFF; CDR3 DNA: TGTGCCAGCAGCCCGGCACAGGGACGGAACAATGAGCAGTTCTTC
V gene: TRBV5-6; J gene: TRBJ2-3; D gene: TRBD2; clone size: .; CDR3 protein: CASSPLAGVSDTQYF; CDR3 DNA: TGTGCCAGCAGCCCCCTAGCGGGAGTTTCAGATACGCAGTATTTT
V gene: TRBV15; J gene: TRBJ1-5; D gene: .; clone size: few; CDR3 protein: CATSRERVRQPQHF; CDR3 DNA: TGTGCCACCAGCAGAGAGCGGGTTCGCCAGCCCCAGCATTTT
V gene: TRBV25-1; J gene: TRBJ2-1; D gene: .; clone size: few; CDR3 protein: CASSEDSGFRRNNEQFF; CDR3 DNA: TGTGCCAGCAGTGAGGATTCCGGGTTTCGGAGGAACAATGAGCAGTTCTTC
V gene: TRBV10-3; J gene: TRBJ1-2; D gene: .; clone size: .; CDR3 protein: CAISDGDRGYTF; CDR3 DNA: TGTGCCATCAGTGATGGAGACAGGGGCTACACCTTC
V gene: TRBV2; J gene: TRBJ1-2; D gene: .; clone size: few; CDR3 protein: CASSAQAGLGMGGYTF; CDR3 DNA: TGTGCCAGCAGTGCCCAAGCAGGACTCGGTATGGGCGGCTACACCTTC
V gene: TRBV2; J gene: TRBJ2-2; D gene: .; clone size: .; CDR3 protein: CASSEGPNTGELFF; CDR3 DNA: TGTGCCAGCAGTGAGGGACCGAACACCGGGGAGCTGTTTTTT
V gene: TRBV6-5; J gene: TRBJ2-1; D gene: TRBD2; clone size: few; CDR3 protein: CASSYGTSRGKNEQFF; CDR3 DNA: TGTGCCAGCAGTTATGGGACTAGCAGGGGAAAAAATGAGCAGTTCTTC
V gene: TRBV2; J gene: TRBJ2-4; D gene: TRBD2; clone size: few; CDR3 protein: CASSDRGEGIQYF; CDR3 DNA: TGTGCCAGCAGTGATCGCGGGGAGGGCATTCAGTACTTC
V gene: TRBV19; J gene: TRBJ2-1; D gene: .; clone size: few; CDR3 protein: CASSSMGLDYNEQFF; CDR3 DNA: TGTGCCAGTAGCTCGATGGGCCTCGACTACAATGAGCAGTTCTTC
V gene: TRBV19; J gene: TRBJ2-7; D gene: .; clone size: few; CDR3 protein: CASSFGGEGAPYEQYF; CDR3 DNA: TGTGCCAGTAGTTTCGGGGGAGAGGGGGCCCCCTACGAGCAGTACTTC
V gene: TRBV9; J gene: TRBJ2-1; D gene: TRBD2; clone size: few; CDR3 protein: CASSGIAGGLHNEQFF; CDR3 DNA: TGTGCCAGCAGCGGAATAGCGGGGGGCCTCCACAATGAGCAGTTCTTC
V gene: TRBV14; J gene: TRBJ2-4; D gene: TRBD1; clone size: .; CDR3 protein: CASSHPTGVKNIQYF; CDR3 DNA: TGTGCCAGCAGCCACCCTACAGGGGTCAAAAACATTCAGTACTTC
V gene: TRBV6-5; J gene: TRBJ1-6; D gene: .; clone size: .; CDR3 protein: CASSYVAGENSPLHF; CDR3 DNA: TGTGCCAGCAGTTACGTTGCAGGGGAAAATTCACCCCTCCACTTT
V gene: TRBV6-6; J gene: TRBJ1-5; D gene: .; clone size: .; CDR3 protein: CASSRQSSNQPQHF; CDR3 DNA: TGTGCCAGCAGCAGACAGAGTAGCAATCAGCCCCAGCATTTT
V gene: TRBV2; J gene: TRBJ2-1; D gene: .; clone size: few; CDR3 protein: CASRSQGGKDGEQFF; CDR3 DNA: TGTGCCAGCAGGTCCCAAGGTGGGAAGGACGGTGAGCAGTTCTTC
V gene: TRBV14; J gene: TRBJ2-1; D gene: TRBD2; clone size: few; CDR3 protein: CASARFVSGMDEQFF; CDR3 DNA: TGTGCCAGCGCCAGGTTTGTTAGCGGGATGGATGAGCAGTTCTTC
V gene: TRBV30; J gene: TRBJ1-2; D gene: .; clone size: few; CDR3 protein: CAWSVRRDGYTF; CDR3 DNA: TGTGCCTGGAGTGTACGTCGCGATGGCTACACCTTC
V gene: TRBV27; J gene: TRBJ1-5; D gene: .; clone size: few; CDR3 protein: CASRPGSGIAGWPQHF; CDR3 DNA: TGTGCCAGCAGACCTGGGTCGGGGATCGCCGGTTGGCCCCAGCATTTT
V gene: TRBV5-4; J gene: TRBJ2-6; D gene: .; clone size: few; CDR3 protein: CASSPGTHLSGANVLTF; CDR3 DNA: TGTGCCAGCAGCCCCGGGACACACCTCTCTGGGGCCAACGTCCTGACTTTC
V gene: TRBV5-6; J gene: TRBJ2-5; D gene: .; clone size: few; CDR3 protein: CASSDQGIQETQYF; CDR3 DNA: TGTGCCAGCAGCGACCAGGGTATCCAAGAGACCCAGTACTTC
V gene: TRBV30; J gene: TRBJ1-2; D gene: .; clone size: .; CDR3 protein: CAWTSQGYGYTF; CDR3 DNA: TGTGCCTGGACATCACAGGGTTATGGCTACACCTTC
V gene: TRBV18; J gene: TRBJ1-1; D gene: .; clone size: many; CDR3 protein: CASTKLNTEAFF; CDR3 DNA: TGTGCCAGCACCAAGTTGAACACTGAAGCTTTCTTT
V gene: TRBV5-4; J gene: TRBJ2-7; D gene: TRBD1; clone size: many; CDR3 protein: CATRPDRDYEQYF; CDR3 DNA: TGTGCCACCCGCCCAGACAGGGATTACGAGCAGTACTTC
V gene: TRBV16; J gene: TRBJ1-2; D gene: TRBD1; clone size: few; CDR3 protein: CASSQSGTVHTF; CDR3 DNA: TGTGCCAGCAGCCAATCTGGGACAGTACACACCTTC
V gene: TRBV7-2; J gene: TRBJ2-2; D gene: .; clone size: .; CDR3 protein: CASSSGPTWTGELFF; CDR3 DNA: TGTGCCAGCAGCAGCGGCCCCACGTGGACCGGGGAGCTGTTTTTT
V gene: TRBV9; J gene: TRBJ1-2; D gene: .; clone size: .; CDR3 protein: CASSVNYGYTF; CDR3 DNA: TGTGCCAGCAGCGTGAATTATGGCTACACCTTC
V gene: TRBV7-8; J gene: TRBJ2-3; D gene: .; clone size: many; CDR3 protein: CASSSLVSDTQYF; CDR3 DNA: TGTGCCAGCAGCTCACTAGTATCAGATACGCAGTATTTT
V gene: TRBV27; J gene: TRBJ1-1; D gene: .; clone size: .; CDR3 protein: CASSPRQPSRNTEAFF; CDR3 DNA: TGTGCCAGCAGTCCACGACAGCCCAGCAGGAACACTGAAGCTTTCTTT
V gene: TRBV30; J gene: TRBJ1-1; D gene: TRBD1; clone size: .; CDR3 protein: CAWETGVREAFF; CDR3 DNA: TGTGCCTGGGAGACAGGGGTTCGTGAAGCTTTCTTT
V gene: TRBV19; J gene: TRBJ2-7; D gene: TRBD1; clone size: many; CDR3 protein: CASSIGTGSSYEQYF; CDR3 DNA: TGTGCCAGTAGTATTGGGACAGGCAGCTCCTACGAGCAGTACTTC
V gene: TRBV18; J gene: TRBJ1-4; D gene: TRBD1; clone size: few; CDR3 protein: CASSPPGQGNEKLFF; CDR3 DNA: TGTGCCAGCTCACCCCCGGGACAGGGGAATGAAAAACTGTTTTTT
V gene: TRBV6-6; J gene: TRBJ2-3; D gene: TRBD1; clone size: many; CDR3 protein: CASRPAGTGVDTQYF; CDR3 DNA: TGTGCCAGCAGGCCCGCCGGGACAGGGGTAGATACGCAGTATTTT
V gene: TRBV5-1; J gene: TRBJ2-1; D gene: .; clone size: .; CDR3 protein: CASSLAGRGDNEQFF; CDR3 DNA: TGCGCCAGCAGCTTGGCGGGACGAGGGGACAATGAGCAGTTCTTC
V gene: TRBV9; J gene: TRBJ2-1; D gene: TRBD2; clone size: many; CDR3 protein: CASSPRTSFDEQFF; CDR3 DNA: TGTGCCAGCAGCCCCCGGACTAGCTTCGATGAGCAGTTCTTC
V gene: TRBV27; J gene: TRBJ2-7; D gene: TRBD1; clone size: .; CDR3 protein: CASSLWGTGDYEQYF; CDR3 DNA: TGTGCCAGCAGTTTATGGGGGACAGGGGACTACGAGCAGTACTTC
V gene: TRBV7-2; J gene: TRBJ2-5; D gene: TRBD2; clone size: many; CDR3 protein: CASSRGLAGYQETQYF; CDR3 DNA: TGTGCCAGCAGCAGAGGACTAGCGGGGTACCAAGAGACCCAGTACTTC
V gene: TRBV30; J gene: TRBJ2-5; D gene: TRBD2; clone size: .; CDR3 protein: CAWTPGLAAGETQYF; CDR3 DNA: TGCGCCTGGACCCCAGGACTAGCGGCGGGAGAGACCCAGTACTTC
V gene: TRBV9; J gene: TRBJ2-3; D gene: TRBD2; clone size: .; CDR3 protein: CASSVAPRPTSGGRNTQYF; CDR3 DNA: TGTGCCAGCAGCGTAGCCCCTCGCCCAACTAGCGGGGGGAGGAATACGCAGTATTTT
V gene: TRBV4-2; J gene: TRBJ2-3; D gene: TRBD2; clone size: .; CDR3 protein: CASSQIAGGLEDTQYF; CDR3 DNA: TGTGCCAGCAGCCAGATAGCGGGGGGCCTCGAAGATACGCAGTATTTT